The clone carrying this TCR beta chain was observed a few times. Its antigen is not known. The data were obtained in a study of shared clonotypes between healthy human individuals. Across the whole study: CD4 naive cells filled three plates per donor, CD4 memory three, CD8 naive two and CD8 memory one. Regarding the study as a whole: Compared with clonotypes that all four donors shared, non-shared clonotypes had lower generation probabilities. Compared with memory subsets, naive subsets generally had larger estimated richness.

With 5 bases clipped from V and 4 bases from J, the junction kept 4 bases outside the gene matches. The CDR3 contains 13 residues. Germline-derived CDR1 and CDR2 are MDHEN and SYDVKM. The repertoire was sequenced with immunoSEQ multiplex PCR; TCRdb's copy has only in-frame clones and lacks some. The sample carries some 2,000,000 clones, 90% to 97% recorded once. The sequencing sample was made of naive CD4+ T cells sorted from blood. Subset of the sample: CD45RA+ positively selected. This receptor was identified in a man younger than 30 in good health. V usage is TRBV28 and J usage is TRBJ1-1, with TRBD1 matching over 7 bases. Here the CDR3 reads CASSTGARTEAFF. The CDR3 region has the DNA TGTGCCAGCAGTACAGGGGCCCGCACTGAAGCTTTCTTT. Complete variable domain (other parts from reference TRBV28 and TRBJ1-1): DVKVTQSSRYLVKRTGEKVFLECVQDMDHENMFWYRQDPGLGLRLIYFSYDVKMKEKGDIPEGYSVSREKKERFSLILESASTNQTSMYLCASSTGARTEAFFGQGTRLTVV.